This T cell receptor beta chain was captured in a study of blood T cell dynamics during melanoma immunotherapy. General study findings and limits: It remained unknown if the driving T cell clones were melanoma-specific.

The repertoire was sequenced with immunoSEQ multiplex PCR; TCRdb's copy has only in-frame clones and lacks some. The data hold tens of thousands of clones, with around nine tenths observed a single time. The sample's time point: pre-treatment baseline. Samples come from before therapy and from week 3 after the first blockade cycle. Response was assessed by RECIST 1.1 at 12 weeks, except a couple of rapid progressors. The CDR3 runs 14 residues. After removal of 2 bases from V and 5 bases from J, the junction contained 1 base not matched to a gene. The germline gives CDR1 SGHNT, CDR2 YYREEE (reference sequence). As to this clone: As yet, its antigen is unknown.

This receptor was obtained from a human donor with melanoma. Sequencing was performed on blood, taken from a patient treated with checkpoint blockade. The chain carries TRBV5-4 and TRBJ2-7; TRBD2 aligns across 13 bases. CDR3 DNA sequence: TGTGCCAGCAGCTTAGGACTAGCGGGAGACGAGCAGTACTTC. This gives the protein CASSLGLAGDEQYF.